These T cell receptor beta chains were read from a single sample in a study of T cell responses to AZD1222 COVID-19 vaccine. TCRdb's copy holds only in-frame clones and misses some; the assay was immunoSEQ multiplex PCR. The sample holds 100,000 to 150,000 clones, approximately 85% seen once. The sample in question was peripheral blood, obtained on day 0 of AZD1222 vaccination. All receptors derive from an adult in good health. The CDR3 runs from the conserved cysteine through the conserved F or W. The size field is filled for only some rows; it gives once, few, many or a size class.

abundance | v_gene | CDR3aa
once | TRBV5-8 | CASSLEGAGNQPQHF
NA | TRBV2 | CASSEQGLPSYEQYF
NA | TRBV9 | CASSPLSLADNEQFF
NA | TRBV5-1 | CASSLGQGNSVGLFF
NA | TRBV7-9 | CASTLQGAGEQFF
NA | TRBV7-9 | CASSFGGQGGTEAFF
NA | TRBV6-5 | CASSYSRGPTNEKLFF
NA | TRBV6-1 | CASSEARVYGYTF
NA | TRBV7-9 | CASSLGLDHEQYF
NA | TRBV5-1 | CASSLVQGSYEQYF
NA | TRBV15 | CATSRSKEGPGTEAFF
few | TRBV5-5 | CASSLAGGAGGNEKLFF
NA | TRBV9 | CASSVDPAGNYEQYF
NA | TRBV5-4 | CASSSRPNQPQHF
NA | TRBV18 | CASSQQGRGTDTQYF
NA | TRBV12-3/TRBV12-4 | CASSRNYEQYF
few | TRBV10-1 | CASSEGLAGITDTQYF
NA | TRBV3-1/TRBV3-2 | CASTARGTQETQYF
NA | TRBV7-8 | CASSPGLQGKETQYF
NA | TRBV28 | CASRSTGVYGYTF
NA | TRBV11-3 | CASSLKSNEKLFF
NA | TRBV6-6 | CASSYPRDRGLDGYTF
NA | TRBV5-4 | CASSLEQDSQETQYF
NA | TRBV29-1 | CSVEDPWGYTF
NA | TRBV5-4 | CASSPRTSGIGEQYF
NA | TRBV5-6 | CASSLRGTGYNEQYF
NA | TRBV4-1 | CASSQTRDSYGYTF
NA | TRBV24-1 | CATSDFEAGVGTDTQYF
few | TRBV19 | CASSFVTMNTEAFF
NA | TRBV19 | CASRSPGGLRDTQYF
NA | TRBV19 | CASSQPTGGGGQPQHF
NA | TRBV5-1 | CASSLPSAVDEQYF
NA | TRBV5-4 | CAFATGVTETQYF
NA | TRBV25-1 | CASSETGTSGNTIYF
NA | TRBV30 | CAWSPGVGPATEAFF
NA | TRBV5-5 | CASSQTRGTGELFF
NA | TRBV19 | CASSIVGRTDQPQHF
once | TRBV5-1 | CASSLDGETQYF
few | TRBV6-5 | CASSDGAGDEKLFF
once | TRBV6-5 | CASSQREGRNEQFF
NA | TRBV7-9 | CASSLEGVEAFF